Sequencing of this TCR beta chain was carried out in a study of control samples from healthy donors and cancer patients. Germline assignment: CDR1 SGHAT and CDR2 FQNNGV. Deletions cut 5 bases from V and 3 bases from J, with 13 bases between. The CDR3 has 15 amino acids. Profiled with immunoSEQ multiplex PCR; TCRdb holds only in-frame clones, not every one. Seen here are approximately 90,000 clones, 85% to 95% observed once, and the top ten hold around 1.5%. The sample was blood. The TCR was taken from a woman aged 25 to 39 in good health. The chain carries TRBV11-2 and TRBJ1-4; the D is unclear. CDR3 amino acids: CASSTPHRSNEKLFF. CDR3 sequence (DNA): TGTGCCAGCAGCACACCGCACCGGTCTAATGAAAAACTGTTTTTT.